The present T cell receptor beta chain was sequenced within a study of technical replicates of blood from a handful of donors. The data were produced by immunoSEQ multiplex PCR, yet TCRdb's version contains in-frame clones alone and is incomplete. The profile covers approximately 59,000 clones, with around 86% appearing a single time and more than 5% taken by the ten largest. Looked up from germline, CDR1 is SGHRS and CDR2 is YFSETQ. The V and J ends lost 4 bases and 0 bases, in that order; junction bases with no gene match: 5. This CDR3 is built from 15 residues. V usage is TRBV5-1 and J usage is TRBJ1-1; 8 bases align to TRBD1. The receptor comes from a human donor in good health. Some clones in this sample may be carry-over from other donors' samples. Specimen: PBMCs. The CDR3 here is CASSPGTGMNTEAFF. The CDR3 nucleotides read TGCGCCAGCAGCCCAGGGACAGGAATGAACACTGAAGCTTTCTTT. The whole variable domain, remainder taken from reference TRBV5-1 and TRBJ1-1, is KAGVTQTPRYLIKTRGQQVTLSCSPISGHRSVSWYQQTPGQGLQFLFEYFSETQRNKGNFPGRFSGRQFSNSRSEMNVSTLELGDSALYLCASSPGTGMNTEAFFGQGTRLTVV.